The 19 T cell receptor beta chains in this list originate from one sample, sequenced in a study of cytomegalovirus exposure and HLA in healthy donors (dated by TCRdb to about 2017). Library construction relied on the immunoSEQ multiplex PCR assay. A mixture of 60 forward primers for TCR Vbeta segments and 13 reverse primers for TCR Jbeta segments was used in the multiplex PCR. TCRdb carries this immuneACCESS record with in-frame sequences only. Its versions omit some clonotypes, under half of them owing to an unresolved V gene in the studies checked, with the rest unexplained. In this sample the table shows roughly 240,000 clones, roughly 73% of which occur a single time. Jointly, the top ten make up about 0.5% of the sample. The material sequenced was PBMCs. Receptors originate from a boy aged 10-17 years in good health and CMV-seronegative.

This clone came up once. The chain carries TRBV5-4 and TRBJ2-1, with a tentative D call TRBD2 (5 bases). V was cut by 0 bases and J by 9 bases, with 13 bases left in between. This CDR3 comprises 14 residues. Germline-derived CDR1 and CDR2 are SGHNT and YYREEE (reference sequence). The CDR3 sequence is CASSLVKGSREQFF. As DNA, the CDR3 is TGTGCCAGCAGCTTGGTAAAAGGGAGCCGTGAGCAGTTCTTC.

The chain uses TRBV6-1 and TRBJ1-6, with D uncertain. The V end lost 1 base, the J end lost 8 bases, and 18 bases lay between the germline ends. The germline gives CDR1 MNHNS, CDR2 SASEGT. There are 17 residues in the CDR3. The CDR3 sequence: CASSEGVIAVFDSPLHF. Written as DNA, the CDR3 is TGTGCCAGCAGTGAAGGCGTCATTGCCGTATTTGATTCACCCCTCCACTTT.

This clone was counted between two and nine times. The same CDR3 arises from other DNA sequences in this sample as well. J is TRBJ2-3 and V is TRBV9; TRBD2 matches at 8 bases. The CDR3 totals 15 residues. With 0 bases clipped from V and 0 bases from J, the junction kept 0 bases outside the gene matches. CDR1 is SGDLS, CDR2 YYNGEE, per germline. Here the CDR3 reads CASSVVAGSTDTQYF. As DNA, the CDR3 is TGTGCCAGCAGCGTAGTAGCGGGGAGCACAGATACGCAGTATTTT.

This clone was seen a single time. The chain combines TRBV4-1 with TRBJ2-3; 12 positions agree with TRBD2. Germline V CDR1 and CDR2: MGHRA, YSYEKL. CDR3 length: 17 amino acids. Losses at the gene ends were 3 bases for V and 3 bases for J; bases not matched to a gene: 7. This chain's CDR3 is CASSQSTSGSVTDTQYF. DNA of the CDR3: TGCGCCAGCAGCCAGTCGACTAGCGGGAGTGTAACAGATACGCAGTATTTT.

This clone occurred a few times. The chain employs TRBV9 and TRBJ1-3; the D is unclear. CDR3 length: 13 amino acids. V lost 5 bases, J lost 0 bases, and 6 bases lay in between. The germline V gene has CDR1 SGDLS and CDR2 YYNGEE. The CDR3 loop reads CASSSGSGNTIYF. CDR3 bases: TGTGCCAGCAGTAGTGGCTCTGGAAACACCATATATTTT. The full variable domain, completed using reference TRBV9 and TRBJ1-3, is DSGVTQTPKHLITATGQRVTLRCSPRSGDLSVYWYQQSLDQGLQFLIQYYNGEERAKGNILERFSAQQFPDLHSELNLSSLELGDSALYFCASSSGSGNTIYFGEGSWLTVV.

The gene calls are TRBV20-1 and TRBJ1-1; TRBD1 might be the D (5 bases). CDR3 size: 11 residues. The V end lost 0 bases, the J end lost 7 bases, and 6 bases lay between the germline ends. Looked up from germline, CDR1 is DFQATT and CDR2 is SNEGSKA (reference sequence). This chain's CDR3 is CSARDDSEAFF. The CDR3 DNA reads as TGCAGTGCTAGAGATGACAGTGAAGCTTTCTTT.

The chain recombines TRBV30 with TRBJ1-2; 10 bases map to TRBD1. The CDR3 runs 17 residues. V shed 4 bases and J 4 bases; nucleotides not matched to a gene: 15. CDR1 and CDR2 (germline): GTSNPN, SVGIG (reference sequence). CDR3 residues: CAWTMGGTGAPSYGYTF. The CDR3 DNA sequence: TGTGCCTGGACCATGGGGGGGACAGGGGCCCCTTCCTATGGCTACACCTTC.

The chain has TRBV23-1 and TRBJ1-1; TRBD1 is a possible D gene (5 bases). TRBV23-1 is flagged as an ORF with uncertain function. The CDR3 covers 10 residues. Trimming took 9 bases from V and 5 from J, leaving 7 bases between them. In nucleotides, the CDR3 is TGCGCCAGGGGGGGGACTGAAGCTTTCTTT. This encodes CARGGTEAFF.

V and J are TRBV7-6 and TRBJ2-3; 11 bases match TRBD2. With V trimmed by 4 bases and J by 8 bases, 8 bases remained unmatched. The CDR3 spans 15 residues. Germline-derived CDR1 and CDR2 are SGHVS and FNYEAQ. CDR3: CASSSSSGRWGTQYF. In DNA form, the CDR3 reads TGTGCCAGCAGCTCTTCTAGCGGGAGGTGGGGTACGCAGTATTTT.

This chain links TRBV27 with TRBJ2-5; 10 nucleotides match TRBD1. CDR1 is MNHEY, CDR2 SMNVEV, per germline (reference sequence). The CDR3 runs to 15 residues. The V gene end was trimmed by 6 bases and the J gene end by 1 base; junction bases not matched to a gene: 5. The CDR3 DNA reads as TGTGCCAGCAGGGACGGGGACAGGGGCCAAGAGACCCAGTACTTC. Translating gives CASRDGDRGQETQYF.

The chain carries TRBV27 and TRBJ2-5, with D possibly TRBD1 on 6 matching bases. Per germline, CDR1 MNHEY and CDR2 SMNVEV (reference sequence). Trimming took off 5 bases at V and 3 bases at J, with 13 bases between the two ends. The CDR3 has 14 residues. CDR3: CASSPRQEEETQYF. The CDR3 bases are TGTGCCAGCAGTCCGCGACAGGAGGAAGAGACCCAGTACTTC.

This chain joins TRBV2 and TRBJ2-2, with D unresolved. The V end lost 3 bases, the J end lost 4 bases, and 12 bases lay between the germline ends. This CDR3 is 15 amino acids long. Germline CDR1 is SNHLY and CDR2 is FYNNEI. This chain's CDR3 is CASSEVWLITGELFF. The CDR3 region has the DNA TGTGCCAGCAGTGAGGTATGGCTGATCACCGGGGAGCTGTTTTTT. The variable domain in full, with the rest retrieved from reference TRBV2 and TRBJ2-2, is EPEVTQTPSHQVTQMGQEVILRCVPISNHLYFYWYRQILGQKVEFLVSFYNNEISEKSEIFDDQFSVERPDGSNFTLKIRSTKLEDSAMYFCASSEVWLITGELFFGEGSRLTVL.

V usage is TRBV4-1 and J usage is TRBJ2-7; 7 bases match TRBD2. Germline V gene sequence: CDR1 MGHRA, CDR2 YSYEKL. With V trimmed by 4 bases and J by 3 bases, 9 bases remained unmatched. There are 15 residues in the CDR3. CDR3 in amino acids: CASSRTPGLGYEQYF. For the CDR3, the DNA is TGCGCCAGCAGCCGCACACCTGGACTAGGCTACGAGCAGTACTTC.

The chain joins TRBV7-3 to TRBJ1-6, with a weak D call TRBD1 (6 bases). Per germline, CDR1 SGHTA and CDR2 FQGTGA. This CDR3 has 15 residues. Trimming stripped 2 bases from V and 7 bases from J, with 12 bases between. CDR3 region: CASSLRGGGNSPLHF. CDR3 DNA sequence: TGTGCCAGCAGCTTACGAGGGGGTGGGAATTCACCCCTCCACTTT.

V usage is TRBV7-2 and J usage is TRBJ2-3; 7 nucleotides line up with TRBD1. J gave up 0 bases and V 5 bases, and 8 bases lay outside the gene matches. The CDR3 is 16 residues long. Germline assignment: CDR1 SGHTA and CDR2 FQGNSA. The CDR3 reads CASSTRQGPSTDTQYF. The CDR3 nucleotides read TGTGCCAGCAGCACCCGACAGGGACCGAGCACAGATACGCAGTATTTT.

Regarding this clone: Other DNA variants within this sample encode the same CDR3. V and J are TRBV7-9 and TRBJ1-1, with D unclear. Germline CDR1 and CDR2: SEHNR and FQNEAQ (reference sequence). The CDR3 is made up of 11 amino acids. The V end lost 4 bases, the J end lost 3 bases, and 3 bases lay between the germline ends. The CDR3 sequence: CASSSYTEAFF. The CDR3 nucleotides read TGTGCCAGCAGCTCCTACACTGAAGCTTTCTTT.

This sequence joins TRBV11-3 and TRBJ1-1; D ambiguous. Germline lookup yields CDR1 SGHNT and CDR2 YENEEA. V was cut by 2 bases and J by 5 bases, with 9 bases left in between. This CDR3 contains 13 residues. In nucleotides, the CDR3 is TGTGCCAGCAGCTTATATTCCAGGACTGAAGCTTTCTTT. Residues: CASSLYSRTEAFF.

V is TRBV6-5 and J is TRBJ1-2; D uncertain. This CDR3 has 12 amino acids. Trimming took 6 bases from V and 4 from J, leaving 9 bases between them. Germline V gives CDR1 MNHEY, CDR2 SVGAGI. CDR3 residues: CASSYTFYGYTF. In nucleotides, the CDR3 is TGTGCCAGCAGCTATACCTTCTATGGCTACACCTTC.

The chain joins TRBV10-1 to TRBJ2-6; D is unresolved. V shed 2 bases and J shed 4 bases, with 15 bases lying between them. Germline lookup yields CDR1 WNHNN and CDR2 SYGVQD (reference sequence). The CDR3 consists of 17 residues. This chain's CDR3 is CASSERQLRSGANVLTF. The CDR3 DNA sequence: TGCGCCAGCAGTGAGCGACAACTCCGCTCCGGGGCCAACGTCCTGACTTTC.